This T cell receptor (beta chain) was captured in a study of CD8 T cells in ankylosing spondylitis. The authors made TCR beta libraries by quantitative 5'-RACE with molecular barcodes. One entry per CDR3 protein results from TCRdb running MiXCR on the 5' RACE reads. The top ten hold 3.5% of the sample, which has a few hundred thousand distinct CDR3 sequences, about 20% seen once. This clonotype was seen at least ten times. The antigen remains undetermined. Regarding the study as a whole: The study looked at matched synovial fluid samples from ankylosing spondylitis patients. Disease-linked clones were reported to be significantly enriched there. Disease-linked clones bore a CD8+ phenotype, appearing relatively rarely in peripheral blood. What appeared characteristic of ankylosing spondylitis blood was a TCR beta motif of fewer than ten highly homologous variants.

CDR3 length equals 18 residues. Germline V gene sequence: CDR1 DFQATT, CDR2 SNEGSKA (reference sequence). Germline trimming cut 5 bases from V and 7 bases from J; bases unmatched to any gene: 18. The chain carries TRBV20-1 and TRBJ2-1, with TRBD2 identical over 12 bases. Specimen: blood, either unsorted or a sorted T cell fraction (not recorded which). The source is a female donor with ankylosing spondylitis or in good health (not recorded which). In DNA form, the CDR3 reads TGCAGTGCTCTAGATGGTATGCTAGCGGGAGGGCCGAGGAATGAGCAGTTCTTC. It specifies CSALDGMLAGGPRNEQFF.